These 21 T cell receptor beta chains originate from one sample sequenced in a study of shared clonotypes between healthy human individuals. Produced via immunoSEQ multiplex PCR; TCRdb's table is partial and in-frame only. Here the sample spans some 2 million clones, about 95% being singletons. Positively selected for CCR7, the CD45RO-negative cells used as naive CD8 cells excluded terminally differentiated effector memory CD45RA+ cells. The sequencing sample was made of naive CD8+ T cells sorted from blood. These TCRs come from a man aged 18 to 29 in good health.

This chain joins TRBV19 and TRBJ1-1, with TRBD1 identical over 10 bases. CDR1 is LNHDA, CDR2 SQIVND, per germline (reference sequence). There are 16 residues in the CDR3. Trimming took 3 bases from V and 2 from J; bases not matched to a gene: 6. Here the CDR3 reads CASSMGGQGTNTEAFF. For the CDR3, the DNA is TGTGCCAGTAGTATGGGGGGACAGGGGACCAACACTGAAGCTTTCTTT.

This rearrangement joins TRBV6-6 to TRBJ2-7; 9 positions match TRBD1. This CDR3 contains 16 residues. Trimming cost V 7 bases and J 4 bases; bases outside gene matches: 14. CDR1 and CDR2 from the germline V gene are MNHNY and SVGAGI (reference sequence). The CDR3 nucleotides are TGTGCCAGCACCGAAGCCGGGACAGGGTTATTATACGAGCAGTACTTC. Encoded protein: CASTEAGTGLLYEQYF.

This clone was seen only once. The sample contains more than one DNA sequence encoding this CDR3. V is TRBV9 and J is TRBJ2-7; D not certain. The CDR3 is 14 residues long. Germline lookup yields CDR1 SGDLS and CDR2 YYNGEE. V lost 0 bases to trimming and J lost 2 bases, with 9 bases between them. The CDR3 loop is CASSVGGGTYEQYF. Here the CDR3 DNA reads TGTGCCAGCAGCGTAGGTGGTGGGACCTACGAGCAGTACTTC.

The genes are TRBV4-1 and TRBJ2-3, with TRBD1 matching over 10 bases. V was pared by 4 bases and J by 4 bases, with 2 bases of the junction left unmatched. Germline lookup yields CDR1 MGHRA and CDR2 YSYEKL. This CDR3 contains 14 residues. CDR3: CASSPGQGSDTQYF. DNA for the CDR3: TGCGCCAGCAGCCCGGGACAGGGGTCAGATACGCAGTATTTT.

The chain employs TRBV4-1 and TRBJ2-1; D remains unclear. Germline-derived CDR1 and CDR2 are MGHRA and YSYEKL. The CDR3 covers 15 residues. V was trimmed by 1 base and J by 0 bases, leaving 7 bases between them. Here the CDR3 reads CASSQVPISYNEQFF. CDR3 nucleotide sequence: TGCGCCAGCAGCCAAGTTCCGATCTCCTACAATGAGCAGTTCTTC.

This clone was detected a few times. The rearrangement uses TRBV7-9 and TRBJ2-5; D is ambiguous. V lost 5 bases to trimming and J lost 2 bases, with 12 bases between them. CDR1 and CDR2 from the germline V gene are SEHNR and FQNEAQ (reference sequence). The CDR3 extends over 14 amino acids. The CDR3 region has the DNA TGTGCCAGCAGCCGAGTGTCCGGACAAGAGACCCAGTACTTC. Translation: CASSRVSGQETQYF. Together with reference TRBV7-9 and TRBJ2-5, the CDR3 gives the full variable domain: DTGVSQNPRHKITKRGQNVTFRCDPISEHNRLYWYRQTLGQGPEFLTYFQNEAQLEKSRLLSDRFSAERPKGSFSTLEIQRTEQGDSAMYLCASSRVSGQETQYFGPGTRLLVL.

The chain has TRBV27 and TRBJ1-3; 7 bases are a match to TRBD1. This CDR3 comprises 17 residues. The germline V gene encodes CDR1 MNHEY and CDR2 SMNVEV (reference sequence). The trim removed 3 bases at V and 3 bases at J, leaving 11 bases unmatched. The CDR3: CASSFNPKGAGGNTIYF. CDR3 in DNA: TGTGCCAGCAGTTTTAATCCTAAGGGGGCGGGTGGAAACACCATATATTTT.

This clone was observed once. The V and J genes are TRBV5-4 and TRBJ2-1, with D perhaps matching TRBD2 (6 bases). The CDR3 is 14 residues long. The V end lost 6 bases, the J end lost 8 bases, and 18 bases lay between the germline ends. In germline, CDR1 is SGHNT, CDR2 YYREEE (reference sequence). The CDR3 protein is CASNHPGGSDEQFF. The CDR3 bases are TGTGCCAGCAACCATCCCGGGGGAAGCGATGAGCAGTTCTTC.

The J gene is TRBJ1-5, the V gene TRBV7-9; 8 bases line up with TRBD1. The CDR3 is 15 amino acids. Germline V gene lookup returns CDR1 SEHNR and CDR2 FQNEAQ (reference sequence). Unmatched junction bases numbered 7, after V lost 5 bases and J lost 4 bases. The CDR3 sequence: CASSPDRGLNQPQHF. The CDR3 DNA follows: TGTGCCAGCAGCCCCGACAGGGGCCTAAATCAGCCCCAGCATTTT.

To note about this clone: Other DNA sequences in this sample translate to the same CDR3. This chain connects TRBV9 to TRBJ1-1; the D is unclear. The CDR3 consists of 14 residues. Germline CDR1 is SGDLS and CDR2 is YYNGEE. Trimming shortened V by 0 bases and J by 4 bases, and 10 bases separated the two germline ends. The DNA for the CDR3 is TGTGCCAGCAGCGTAGAGGTGGGCGGCACTGAAGCTTTCTTT. This encodes CASSVEVGGTEAFF. The variable domain in full, completed from reference TRBV9 and TRBJ1-1, reads DSGVTQTPKHLITATGQRVTLRCSPRSGDLSVYWYQQSLDQGLQFLIQYYNGEERAKGNILERFSAQQFPDLHSELNLSSLELGDSALYFCASSVEVGGTEAFFGQGTRLTVV.

This chain links TRBV7-9 with TRBJ1-4, with D possibly being TRBD1 (5 bases). Between the trimmed V and J ends, which lost 5 bases and 6 bases, there was a span of 13 bases. Germline V gene data show CDR1 as SEHNR and CDR2 as FQNEAQ (reference sequence). This CDR3 comprises 14 residues. CDR3 loop: CASSDSQPDEKLFF. The CDR3 DNA reads TGTGCCAGCAGCGACAGCCAGCCAGATGAAAAACTGTTTTTT. Together with reference TRBV7-9 and TRBJ1-4, the CDR3 gives the full variable domain: DTGVSQNPRHKITKRGQNVTFRCDPISEHNRLYWYRQTLGQGPEFLTYFQNEAQLEKSRLLSDRFSAERPKGSFSTLEIQRTEQGDSAMYLCASSDSQPDEKLFFGSGTQLSVL.

The chain carries TRBV18 and TRBJ2-2; 9 bases map to TRBD1. Trimming took 3 bases from V and 1 from J; bases not matched to a gene: 3. CDR3 length equals 16 residues. CDR1 is KGHSH, CDR2 LQKENI, per germline. The CDR3 here is CASSPMDRGNTGELFF. In nucleotides, the CDR3 is TGTGCCAGCTCACCTATGGACAGGGGGAACACCGGGGAGCTGTTTTTT.

This clone was detected a few times. The chain carries TRBV6-5 and TRBJ2-2; D is undetermined. The CDR3 has 13 residues. V was shortened by 2 bases and J by 6 bases, with 7 bases between the two germline ends. The V gene's germline CDR1 is MNHEY and CDR2 SVGAGI. CDR3 loop: CASSYDYPGELFF. CDR3 in DNA: TGTGCCAGCAGTTACGATTATCCCGGGGAGCTGTTTTTT.

This clone has a single count. The same CDR3 also results from other DNA sequences found in this sample. This rearrangement joins TRBV25-1 to TRBJ2-1; D is unclear. V lost 2 bases and J 7 bases, leaving 3 bases between the germline ends. CDR1 is MGHDK and CDR2 is SYGVNS in the germline V gene. The CDR3 runs to 11 residues. The CDR3 sequence: CASSEVNEQFF. For the CDR3, the DNA is TGTGCCAGCAGTGAAGTGAATGAGCAGTTCTTC. Using reference TRBV25-1 and TRBJ2-1 for the parts outside the CDR3, the full variable domain is EADIYQTPRYLVIGTGKKITLECSQTMGHDKMYWYQQDPGMELHLIHYSYGVNSTEKGDLSSESTVSRIRTEHFPLTLESARPSHTSQYLCASSEVNEQFFGPGTRLTVL.

V is TRBV7-2 and J is TRBJ2-7; unclear D gene. Germline assignment: CDR1 SGHTA and CDR2 FQGNSA. Trimming took off 2 bases at V and 2 bases at J, with 16 bases between the two ends. The CDR3 covers 16 residues. CDR3 nucleotide sequence: TGTGCCAGCAGCTTAAGTCGGTTAACCCCCACCTACGAGCAGTACTTC. Amino acids: CASSLSRLTPTYEQYF.

For this clone: This CDR3 is also generated by other DNA sequences in the sample. V is TRBV6-5 and J is TRBJ1-4; no clear D gene. CDR3 length: 14 amino acids. V lost 0 bases and J 3 bases, leaving 5 bases between the germline ends. Looked up from germline, CDR1 is MNHEY and CDR2 is SVGAGI. DNA of the CDR3: TGTGCCAGCAGTTACTCGGGCTCTAATGAAAAACTGTTTTTT. Protein product: CASSYSGSNEKLFF.

This chain uses TRBV28 with TRBJ1-5; no reliable D call. This CDR3 is 14 amino acids long. The germline V gene has CDR1 MDHEN and CDR2 SYDVKM. V dropped 3 bases and J dropped 1 base, with 7 bases sitting between them. The CDR3 coding sequence is TGTGCCAGCAGTTTGGGTATGAGCAATCAGCCCCAGCATTTT. Protein sequence: CASSLGMSNQPQHF.

The chain couples TRBV7-6 to TRBJ2-3, with TRBD2 matching 10 bases. Trimming cost V 5 bases and J 4 bases; bases outside gene matches: 6. Germline-derived CDR1 and CDR2 are SGHVS and FNYEAQ. The CDR3 totals 15 residues. The CDR3: CASSITSGEADTQYF. DNA for the CDR3: TGTGCCAGCAGCATAACTAGCGGGGAAGCAGATACGCAGTATTTT. Full variable domain (rest looked up from reference TRBV7-6 and TRBJ2-3): GAGVSQSPRYKVTKRGQDVALRCDPISGHVSLYWYRQALGQGPEFLTYFNYEAQQDKSGLPNDRFSAERPEGSISTLTIQRTEQRDSAMYRCASSITSGEADTQYFGPGTRLTVL.

This rearrangement joins TRBV4-1 to TRBJ1-3; D possibly corresponds to TRBD1 (6 bases). The germline V gene has CDR1 MGHRA and CDR2 YSYEKL. Trimming took 0 bases from V and 2 from J, leaving 17 bases between them. This CDR3 spans 18 amino acids. This CDR3 is CASSQDLRGGTTGNTIYF. The CDR3 DNA reads as TGCGCCAGCAGCCAAGATCTTCGTGGGGGGACAACTGGAAACACCATATATTTT.

The V and J genes are TRBV15 and TRBJ2-3; 7 bases line up with TRBD2. V was pared by 4 bases and J by 4 bases, with 5 bases of the junction left unmatched. Germline V lookup: CDR1 LNHNV, CDR2 YYDKDF (reference sequence). CDR3 length equals 14 residues. The CDR3 is CATSNRAGADTQYF. The CDR3 DNA is TGTGCCACCAGCAACCGCGCGGGAGCAGATACGCAGTATTTT.

The chain employs TRBV6-5 and TRBJ2-5; 9 nucleotides agree with TRBD2. Germline V gene sequence: CDR1 MNHEY, CDR2 SVGAGI. The CDR3 consists of 15 residues. J lost 4 bases, V lost 6 bases, and 9 bases had no gene match. CDR3 sequence: CASSSIAGVGETQYF. CDR3 bases: TGTGCCAGCAGCTCGATAGCGGGAGTGGGAGAGACCCAGTACTTC.